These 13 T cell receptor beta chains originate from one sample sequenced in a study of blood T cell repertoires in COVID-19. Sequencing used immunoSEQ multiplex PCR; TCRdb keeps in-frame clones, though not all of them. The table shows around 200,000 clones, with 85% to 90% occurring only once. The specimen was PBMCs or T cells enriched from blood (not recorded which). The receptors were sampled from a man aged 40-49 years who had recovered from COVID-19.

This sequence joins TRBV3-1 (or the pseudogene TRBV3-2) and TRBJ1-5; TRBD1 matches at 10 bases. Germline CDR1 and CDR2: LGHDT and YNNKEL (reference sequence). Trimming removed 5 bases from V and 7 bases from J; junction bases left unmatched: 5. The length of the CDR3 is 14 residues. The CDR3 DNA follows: TGTGCCAGCAGCTTCCGGGACAGGGGACAGCCCCAGCATTTT. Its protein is CASSFRDRGQPQHF.

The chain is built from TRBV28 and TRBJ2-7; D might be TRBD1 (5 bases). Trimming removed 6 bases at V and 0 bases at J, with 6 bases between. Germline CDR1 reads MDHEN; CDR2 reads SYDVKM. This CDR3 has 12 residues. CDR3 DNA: TGTGCCAGCAGGGACAACTCCTACGAGCAGTACTTC. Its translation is CASRDNSYEQYF. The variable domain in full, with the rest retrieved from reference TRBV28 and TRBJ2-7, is DVKVTQSSRYLVKRTGEKVFLECVQDMDHENMFWYRQDPGLGLRLIYFSYDVKMKEKGDIPEGYSVSREKKERFSLILESASTNQTSMYLCASRDNSYEQYFGPGTRLTVT.

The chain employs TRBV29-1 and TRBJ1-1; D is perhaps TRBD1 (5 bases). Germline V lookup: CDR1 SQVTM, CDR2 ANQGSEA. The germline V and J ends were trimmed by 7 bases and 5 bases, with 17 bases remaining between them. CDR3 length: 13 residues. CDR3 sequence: CSAGGGRGTEAFF. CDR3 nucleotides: TGCAGCGCCGGAGGCGGACGGGGGACTGAAGCTTTCTTT.

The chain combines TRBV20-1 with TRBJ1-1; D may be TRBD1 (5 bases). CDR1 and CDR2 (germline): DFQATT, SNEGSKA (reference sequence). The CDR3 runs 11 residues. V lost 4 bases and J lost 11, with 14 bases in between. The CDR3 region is CSATTSNRAFF. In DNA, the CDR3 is TGCAGTGCTACAACTTCAAACAGGGCTTTCTTT.

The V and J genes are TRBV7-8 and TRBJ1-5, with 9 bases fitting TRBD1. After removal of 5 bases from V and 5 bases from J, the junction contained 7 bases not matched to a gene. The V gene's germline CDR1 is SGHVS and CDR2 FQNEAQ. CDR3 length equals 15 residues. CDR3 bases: TGTGCCAGCAGCCTCGCGGGGACAGGGCATCAGCCCCAGCATTTT. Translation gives CASSLAGTGHQPQHF.

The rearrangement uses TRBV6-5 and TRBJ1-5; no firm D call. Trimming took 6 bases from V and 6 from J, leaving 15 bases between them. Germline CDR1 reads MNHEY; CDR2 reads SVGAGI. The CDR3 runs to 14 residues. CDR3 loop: CASRTAAGFQPQHF. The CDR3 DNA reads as TGTGCCAGCAGAACCGCAGCGGGGTTTCAGCCCCAGCATTTT.

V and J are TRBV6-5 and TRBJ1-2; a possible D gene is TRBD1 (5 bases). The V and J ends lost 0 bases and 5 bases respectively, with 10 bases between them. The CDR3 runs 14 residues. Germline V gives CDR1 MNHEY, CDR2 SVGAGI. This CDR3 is CASSYSGGGYGYTF. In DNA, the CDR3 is TGTGCCAGCAGTTACTCCGGCGGGGGGTATGGCTACACCTTC.

The CDR3 DNA follows: TGTGCCAGCAGCTTTTGGGACAGACAGTCTCTTGGCTACACCTTC. It is translated as CASSFWDRQSLGYTF. V usage is TRBV7-2 and J usage is TRBJ1-2; 7 positions agree with TRBD1. Trimming at V came to 3 bases and at J to 7 bases, leaving 11 bases not matched to a gene. Germline V gives CDR1 SGHTA, CDR2 FQGNSA. The CDR3 runs to 15 residues.

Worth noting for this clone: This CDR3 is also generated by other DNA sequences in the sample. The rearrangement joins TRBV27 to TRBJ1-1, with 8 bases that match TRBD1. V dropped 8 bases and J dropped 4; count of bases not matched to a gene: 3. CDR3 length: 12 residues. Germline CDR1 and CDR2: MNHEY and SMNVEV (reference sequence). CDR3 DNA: TGTGCCAGCTCAACAGGGGGCACTGAAGCTTTCTTT. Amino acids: CASSTGGTEAFF.

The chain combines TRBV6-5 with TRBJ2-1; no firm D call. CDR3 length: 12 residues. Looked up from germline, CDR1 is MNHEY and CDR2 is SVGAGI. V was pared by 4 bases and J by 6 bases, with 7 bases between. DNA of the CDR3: TGTGCCAGCAGTTCATACTCCAATGAGCAGTTCTTC. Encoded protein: CASSSYSNEQFF.

CDR3 nucleotide sequence: TGTGCCAGCAGTTTAGGGGGAATCACTGAAGCTTTCTTT. Protein product: CASSLGGITEAFF. V and J are TRBV4-2 and TRBJ1-1; tentative D call: TRBD1 (6 bases). V lost 6 bases and J 4 bases, leaving 12 bases between the germline ends. CDR3 size: 13 residues. CDR1 LGHNA and CDR2 YNFKEQ come from the germline V gene.

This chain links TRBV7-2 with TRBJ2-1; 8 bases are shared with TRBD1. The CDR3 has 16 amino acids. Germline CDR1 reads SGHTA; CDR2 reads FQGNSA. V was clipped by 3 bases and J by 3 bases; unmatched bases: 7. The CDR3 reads CASSLPTGVGYNEQFF. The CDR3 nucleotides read TGTGCCAGCAGCTTGCCGACAGGGGTTGGCTACAATGAGCAGTTCTTC. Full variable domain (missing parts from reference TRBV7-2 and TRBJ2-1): GAGVSQSPSNKVTEKGKDVELRCDPISGHTALYWYRQSLGQGLEFLIYFQGNSAPDKSGLPSDRFSAERTGGSVSTLTIQRTQQEDSAVYLCASSLPTGVGYNEQFFGPGTRLTVL.

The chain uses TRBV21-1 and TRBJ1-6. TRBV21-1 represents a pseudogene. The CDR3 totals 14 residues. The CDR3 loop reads CASSVVVYNSPLHF. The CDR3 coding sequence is TGTGCCAGCAGCGTAGTGGTCTATAATTCACCCCTCCACTTT.